The TCR beta chain under discussion was sequenced for a study of blood T cell repertoires in COVID-19. Across the study: There were acute and convalescent COVID-19 samples, and they came from the United States, Italy and Spain. Nucleic acid was either cDNA or gDNA, and it came from T cells, B-cell-depleted T cells, or PBMCs.

Deletions cut 6 bases from V and 2 bases from J, with 25 bases between. This CDR3 contains 18 residues. Germline assignment: CDR1 MNHEY and CDR2 SVGEGT. In the source study's methods: Researchers report that nucleated cell counts were estimated from reference gene primer amplification. Using immunoSEQ multiplex PCR, the repertoire was profiled, and TCRdb retains in-frame clones only, with some absent. Clone size and V and J calls were adopted from that table, with D and trimming inferred from the DNA. The sample yields 200,000 to 250,000 clones, 85% seen once. Patients of the Seattle cohort, enrolled during active infection, were followed longitudinally.

V usage is TRBV6-2 or TRBV6-3 and J usage is TRBJ2-5, with D maybe TRBD1 (6 bases). The source material was peripheral blood. This receptor was obtained from a woman in her 70s with COVID-19, enrolled during active disease. The CDR3 sequence: CASSHDFSYPGTQETQYF. The CDR3 DNA reads as TGTGCCAGCAGCCACGACTTTTCCTATCCGGGGACACAAGAGACCCAGTACTTC.